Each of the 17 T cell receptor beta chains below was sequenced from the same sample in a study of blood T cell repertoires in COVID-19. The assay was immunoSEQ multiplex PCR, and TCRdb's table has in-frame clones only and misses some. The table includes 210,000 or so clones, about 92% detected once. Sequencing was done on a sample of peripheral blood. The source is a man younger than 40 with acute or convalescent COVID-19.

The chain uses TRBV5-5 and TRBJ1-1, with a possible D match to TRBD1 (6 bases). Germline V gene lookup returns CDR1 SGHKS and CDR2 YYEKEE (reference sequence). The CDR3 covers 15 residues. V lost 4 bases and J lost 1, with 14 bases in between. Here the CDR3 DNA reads TGTGCCAGCAGCCCACTAGGGGGTAGGAACACTGAAGCTTTCTTT. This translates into CASSPLGGRNTEAFF.

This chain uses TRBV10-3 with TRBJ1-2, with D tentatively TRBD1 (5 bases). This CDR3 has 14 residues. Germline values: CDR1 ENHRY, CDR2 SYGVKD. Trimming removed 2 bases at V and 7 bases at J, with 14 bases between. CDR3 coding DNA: TGTGCCATCAGTGAGCCGGTGGGGGGGAGTGGCTACACCTTC. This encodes CAISEPVGGSGYTF.

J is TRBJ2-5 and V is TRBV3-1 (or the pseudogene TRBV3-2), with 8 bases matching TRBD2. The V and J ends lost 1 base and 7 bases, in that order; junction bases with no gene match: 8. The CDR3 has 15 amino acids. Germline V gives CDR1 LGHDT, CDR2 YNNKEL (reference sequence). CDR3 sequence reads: CASSQVTSGGGTQYF. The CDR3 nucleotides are TGTGCCAGCAGCCAAGTTACTAGCGGTGGGGGGACCCAGTACTTC.

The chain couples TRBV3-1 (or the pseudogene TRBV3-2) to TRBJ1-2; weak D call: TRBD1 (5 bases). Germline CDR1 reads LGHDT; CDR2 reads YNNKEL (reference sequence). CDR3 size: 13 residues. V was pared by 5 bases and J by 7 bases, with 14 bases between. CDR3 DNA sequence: TGTGCCAGCAGCAACGGGGGGGTCGCTGGCTACACCTTC. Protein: CASSNGGVAGYTF.

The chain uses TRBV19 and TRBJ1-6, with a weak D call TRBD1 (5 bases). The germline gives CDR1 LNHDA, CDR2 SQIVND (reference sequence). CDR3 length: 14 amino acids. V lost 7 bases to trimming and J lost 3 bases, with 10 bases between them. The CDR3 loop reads CASTRGNYNSPLHF. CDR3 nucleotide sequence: TGTGCCAGTACAAGGGGAAACTATAATTCACCCCTCCACTTT.

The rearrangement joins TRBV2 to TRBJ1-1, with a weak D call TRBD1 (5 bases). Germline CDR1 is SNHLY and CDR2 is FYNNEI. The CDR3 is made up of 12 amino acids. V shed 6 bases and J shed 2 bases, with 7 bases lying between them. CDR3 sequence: CASRTANTEAFF. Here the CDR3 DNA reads TGTGCCAGCAGGACAGCTAACACTGAAGCTTTCTTT. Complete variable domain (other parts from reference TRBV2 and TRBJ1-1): EPEVTQTPSHQVTQMGQEVILRCVPISNHLYFYWYRQILGQKVEFLVSFYNNEISEKSEIFDDQFSVERPDGSNFTLKIRSTKLEDSAMYFCASRTANTEAFFGQGTRLTVV.

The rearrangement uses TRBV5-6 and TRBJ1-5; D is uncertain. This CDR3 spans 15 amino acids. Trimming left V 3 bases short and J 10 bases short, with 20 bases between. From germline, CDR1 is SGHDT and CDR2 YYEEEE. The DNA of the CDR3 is TGTGCCAGCAGCTCGGGATTGGAGTTGAGTCTTCCCCAGCATTTT. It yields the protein CASSSGLELSLPQHF.

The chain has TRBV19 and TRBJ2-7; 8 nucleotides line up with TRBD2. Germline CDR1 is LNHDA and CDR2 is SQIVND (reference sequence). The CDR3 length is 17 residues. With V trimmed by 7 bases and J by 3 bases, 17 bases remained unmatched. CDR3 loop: CASKDGLASKGCYEQYF. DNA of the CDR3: TGTGCCAGTAAAGATGGACTAGCCTCTAAGGGGTGCTACGAGCAGTACTTC.

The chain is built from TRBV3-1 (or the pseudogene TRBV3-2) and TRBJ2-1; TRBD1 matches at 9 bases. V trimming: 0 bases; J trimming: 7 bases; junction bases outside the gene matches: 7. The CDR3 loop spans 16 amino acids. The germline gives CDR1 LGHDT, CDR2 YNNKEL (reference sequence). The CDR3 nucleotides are TGTGCCAGCAGCCAAGAAAGGACAGGGGCTTTAAATGAGCAGTTCTTC. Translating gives CASSQERTGALNEQFF.

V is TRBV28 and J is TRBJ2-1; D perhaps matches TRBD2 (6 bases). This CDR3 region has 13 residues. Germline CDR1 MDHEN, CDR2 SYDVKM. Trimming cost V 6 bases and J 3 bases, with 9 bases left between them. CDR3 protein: CASRTGGYNEQFF. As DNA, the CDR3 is TGTGCCAGCAGAACCGGGGGCTACAATGAGCAGTTCTTC.

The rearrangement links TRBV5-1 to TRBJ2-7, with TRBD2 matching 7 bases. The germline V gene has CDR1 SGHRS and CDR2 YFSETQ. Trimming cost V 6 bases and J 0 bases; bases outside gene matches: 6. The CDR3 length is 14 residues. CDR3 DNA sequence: TGCGCCAGCAAGTGGGGCGGGGGCTCCTACGAGCAGTACTTC. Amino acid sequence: CASKWGGGSYEQYF.

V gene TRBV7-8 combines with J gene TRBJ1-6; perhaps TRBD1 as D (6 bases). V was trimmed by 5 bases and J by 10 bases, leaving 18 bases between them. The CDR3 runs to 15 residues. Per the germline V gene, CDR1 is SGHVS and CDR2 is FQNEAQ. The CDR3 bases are TGTGCCAGCAGCAAAAACAGGGTTAAGGGATCACCCCTCCACTTT. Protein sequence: CASSKNRVKGSPLHF.

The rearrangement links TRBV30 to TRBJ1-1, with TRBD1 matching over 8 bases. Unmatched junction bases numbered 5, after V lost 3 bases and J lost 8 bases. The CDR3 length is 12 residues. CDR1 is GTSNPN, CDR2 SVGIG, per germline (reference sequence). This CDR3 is CAWRDRVEEAFF. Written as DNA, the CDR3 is TGTGCCTGGAGGGACAGGGTGGAGGAAGCTTTCTTT.

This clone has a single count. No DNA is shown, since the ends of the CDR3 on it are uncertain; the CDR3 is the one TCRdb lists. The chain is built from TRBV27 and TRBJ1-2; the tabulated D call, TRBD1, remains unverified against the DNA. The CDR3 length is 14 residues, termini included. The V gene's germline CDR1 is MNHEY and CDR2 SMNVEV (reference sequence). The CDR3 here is CASSFGPGGIGYTF.

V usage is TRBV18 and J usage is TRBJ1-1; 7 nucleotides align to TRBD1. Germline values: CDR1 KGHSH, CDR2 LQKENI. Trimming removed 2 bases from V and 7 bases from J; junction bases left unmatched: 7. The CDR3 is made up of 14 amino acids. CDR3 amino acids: CASSPAQGVSEAFF. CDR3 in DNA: TGTGCCAGCTCACCAGCTCAGGGGGTGAGTGAAGCTTTCTTT.

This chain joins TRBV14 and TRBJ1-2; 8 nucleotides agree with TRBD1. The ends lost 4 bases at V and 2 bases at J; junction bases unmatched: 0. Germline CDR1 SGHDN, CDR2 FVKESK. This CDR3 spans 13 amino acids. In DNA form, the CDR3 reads TGTGCCAGCAGCCGGGACAGGAACTATGGCTACACCTTC. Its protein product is CASSRDRNYGYTF. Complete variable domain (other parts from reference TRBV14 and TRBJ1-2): EAGVTQFPSHSVIEKGQTVTLRCDPISGHDNLYWYRRVMGKEIKFLLHFVKESKQDESGMPNNRFLAERTGGTYSTLKVQPAELEDSGVYFCASSRDRNYGYTFGSGTRLTVV.

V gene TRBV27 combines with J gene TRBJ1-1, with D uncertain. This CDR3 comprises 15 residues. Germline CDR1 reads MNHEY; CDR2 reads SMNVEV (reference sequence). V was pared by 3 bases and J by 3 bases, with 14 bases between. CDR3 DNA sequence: TGTGCCAGCAGTTTTAACCCAATGGCTGACACTGAAGCTTTCTTT. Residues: CASSFNPMADTEAFF.